Described below is a single TCR beta chain sequence and its context. Germline V gene data show CDR1 as MNHEY and CDR2 as SMNVEV (reference sequence). The CDR3 is made up of 13 amino acids. With 8 bases clipped from V and 2 bases from J, the junction kept 5 bases outside the gene matches. Generated by immunoSEQ multiplex PCR, the TCRdb table keeps only in-frame clones and is missing some. The sample lists around 250,000 clones; 90% were seen once. These data belong to a study of cytomegalovirus exposure and HLA in healthy donors. A roughly 120-subject validation cohort, separate from the roughly 680-subject first cohort, supplied the donors.

This receptor was identified in a woman between 25 and 40 years old in good health and CMV-seronegative. The sample taken for sequencing was PBMCs. The V and J genes are TRBV27 and TRBJ2-7, with 8 positions matching TRBD1. The CDR3 is CASRDRITYEQYF. DNA of the CDR3: TGTGCCAGCCGGGACAGGATAACCTACGAGCAGTACTTC.